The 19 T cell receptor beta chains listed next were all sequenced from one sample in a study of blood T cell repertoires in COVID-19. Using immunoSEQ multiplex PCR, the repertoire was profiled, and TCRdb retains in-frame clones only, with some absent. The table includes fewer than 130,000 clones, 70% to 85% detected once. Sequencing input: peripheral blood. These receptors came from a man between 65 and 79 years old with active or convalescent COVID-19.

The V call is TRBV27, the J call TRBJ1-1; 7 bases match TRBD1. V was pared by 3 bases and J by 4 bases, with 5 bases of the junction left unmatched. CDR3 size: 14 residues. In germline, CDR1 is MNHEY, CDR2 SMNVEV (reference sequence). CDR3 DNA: TGTGCCAGCAGTTTGACCGACAGGGCCACTGAAGCTTTCTTT. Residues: CASSLTDRATEAFF.

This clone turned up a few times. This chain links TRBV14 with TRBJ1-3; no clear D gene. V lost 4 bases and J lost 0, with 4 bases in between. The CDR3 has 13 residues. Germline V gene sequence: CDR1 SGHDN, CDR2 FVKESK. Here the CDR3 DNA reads TGTGCCAGCAGCCGACACTCTGGAAACACCATATATTTT. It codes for CASSRHSGNTIYF.

CDR3 nucleotide sequence: TGTGCCAGCAGTATAATAAACGATGGGACACTGAACACTGAAGCTTTCTTT. Amino acids: CASSIINDGTLNTEAFF. The J gene is TRBJ1-1, the V gene TRBV6-4, with D possibly TRBD1 on 6 matching bases. The CDR3 contains 17 residues. V dropped 5 bases and J dropped 0 bases, with 19 bases sitting between them. CDR1 and CDR2 from the germline V gene are MRHNA and SNTAGT.

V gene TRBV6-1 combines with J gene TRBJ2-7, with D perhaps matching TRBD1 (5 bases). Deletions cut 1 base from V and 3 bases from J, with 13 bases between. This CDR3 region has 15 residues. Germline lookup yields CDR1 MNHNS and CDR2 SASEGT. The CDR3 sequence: CASSEERQGIYEQYF. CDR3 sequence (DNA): TGTGCCAGCAGTGAAGAACGGCAGGGCATCTACGAGCAGTACTTC.

CDR3 DNA sequence: TGTGCCAGCAGCTTCAGGGGCTACAATGAGCAGTTCTTC. Protein sequence: CASSFRGYNEQFF. This chain connects TRBV5-4 to TRBJ2-1; D may be TRBD1 (6 bases). This CDR3 has 13 residues. Germline V CDR1 and CDR2: SGHNT, YYREEE (reference sequence). The ends were cut back, 2 bases at V and 3 bases at J, with 6 bases in the middle.

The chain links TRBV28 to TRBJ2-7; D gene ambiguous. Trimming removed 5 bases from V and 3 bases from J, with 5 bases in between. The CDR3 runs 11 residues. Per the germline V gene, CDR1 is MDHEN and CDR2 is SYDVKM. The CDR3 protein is CASSRFYEQYF. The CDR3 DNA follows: TGTGCCAGCAGTCGGTTCTACGAGCAGTACTTC. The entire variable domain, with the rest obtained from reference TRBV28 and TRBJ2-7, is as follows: DVKVTQSSRYLVKRTGEKVFLECVQDMDHENMFWYRQDPGLGLRLIYFSYDVKMKEKGDIPEGYSVSREKKERFSLILESASTNQTSMYLCASSRFYEQYFGPGTRLTVT.

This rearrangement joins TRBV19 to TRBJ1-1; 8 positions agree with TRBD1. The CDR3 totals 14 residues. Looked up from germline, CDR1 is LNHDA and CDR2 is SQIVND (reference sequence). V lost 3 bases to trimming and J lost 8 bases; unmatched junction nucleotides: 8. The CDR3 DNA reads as TGTGCCAGTAGTATGAGGGACAGGAGACTCGAAGCTTTCTTT. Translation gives CASSMRDRRLEAFF. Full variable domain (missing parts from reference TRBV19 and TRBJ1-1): DGGITQSPKYLFRKEGQNVTLSCEQNLNHDAMYWYRQDPGQGLRLIYYSQIVNDFQKGDIAEGYSVSREKKESFPLTVTSAQKNPTAFYLCASSMRDRRLEAFFGQGTRLTVV.

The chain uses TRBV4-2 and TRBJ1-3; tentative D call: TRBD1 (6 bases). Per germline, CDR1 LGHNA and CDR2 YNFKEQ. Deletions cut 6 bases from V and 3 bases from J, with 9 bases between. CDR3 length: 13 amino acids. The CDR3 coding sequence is TGTGCCAGCAGTTGGGACATTGGAAACACCATATATTTT. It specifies CASSWDIGNTIYF.

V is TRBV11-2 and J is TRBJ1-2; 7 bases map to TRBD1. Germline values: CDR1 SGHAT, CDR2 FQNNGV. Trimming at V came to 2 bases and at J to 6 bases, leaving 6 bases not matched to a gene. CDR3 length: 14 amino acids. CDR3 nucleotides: TGTGCCAGCAGCTTATTCACAGGGGACGATGGCTACACCTTC. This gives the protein CASSLFTGDDGYTF.

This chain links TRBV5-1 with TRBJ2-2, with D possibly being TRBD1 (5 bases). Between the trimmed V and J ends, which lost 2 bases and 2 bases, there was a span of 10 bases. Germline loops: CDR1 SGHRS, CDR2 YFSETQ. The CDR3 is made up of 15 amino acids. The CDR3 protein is CASSLATGNTGELFF. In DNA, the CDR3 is TGCGCCAGCAGCTTAGCAACAGGAAACACCGGGGAGCTGTTTTTT.

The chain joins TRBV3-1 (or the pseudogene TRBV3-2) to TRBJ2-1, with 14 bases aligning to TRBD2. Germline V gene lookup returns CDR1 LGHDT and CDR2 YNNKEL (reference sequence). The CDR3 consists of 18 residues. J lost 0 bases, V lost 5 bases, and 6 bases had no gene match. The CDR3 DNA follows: TGTGCCAGCAGCAGAGGACTAGCGGGGGGTAGCTCCTACAATGAGCAGTTCTTC. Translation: CASSRGLAGGSSYNEQFF.

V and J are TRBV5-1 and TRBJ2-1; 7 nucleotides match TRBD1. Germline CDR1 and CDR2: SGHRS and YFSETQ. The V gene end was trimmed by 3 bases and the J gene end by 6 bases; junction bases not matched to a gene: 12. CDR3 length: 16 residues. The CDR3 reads CASSWGPGQRANEQFF. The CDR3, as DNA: TGCGCCAGCAGCTGGGGACCGGGACAGAGGGCCAATGAGCAGTTCTTC.

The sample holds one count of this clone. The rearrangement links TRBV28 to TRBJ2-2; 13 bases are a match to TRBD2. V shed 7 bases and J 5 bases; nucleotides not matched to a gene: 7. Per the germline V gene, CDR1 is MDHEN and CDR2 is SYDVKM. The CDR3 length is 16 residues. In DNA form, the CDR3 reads TGTGCCAGCACGGGACTAGCGGGACTTAATACCGGGGAGCTGTTTTTT. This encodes CASTGLAGLNTGELFF.

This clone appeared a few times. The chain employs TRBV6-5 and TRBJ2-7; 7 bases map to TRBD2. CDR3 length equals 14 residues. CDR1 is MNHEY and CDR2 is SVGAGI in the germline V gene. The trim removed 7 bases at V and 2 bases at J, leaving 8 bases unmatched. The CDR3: CASTGDYPAYEQYF. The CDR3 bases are TGTGCCAGCACCGGGGACTACCCAGCCTACGAGCAGTACTTC.

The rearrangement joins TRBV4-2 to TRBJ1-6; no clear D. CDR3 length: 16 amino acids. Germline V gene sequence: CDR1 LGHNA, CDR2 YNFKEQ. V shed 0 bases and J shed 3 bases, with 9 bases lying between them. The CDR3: CASSQDRPDYNSPLHF. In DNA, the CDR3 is TGTGCCAGCAGCCAAGACAGGCCGGACTATAATTCACCCCTCCACTTT.

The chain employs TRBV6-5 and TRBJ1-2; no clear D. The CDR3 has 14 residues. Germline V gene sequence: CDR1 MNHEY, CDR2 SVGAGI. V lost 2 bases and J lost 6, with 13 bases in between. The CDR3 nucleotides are TGTGCCAGCAGTTACCGGATTGAGGGCCATGGCTACACCTTC. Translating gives CASSYRIEGHGYTF.

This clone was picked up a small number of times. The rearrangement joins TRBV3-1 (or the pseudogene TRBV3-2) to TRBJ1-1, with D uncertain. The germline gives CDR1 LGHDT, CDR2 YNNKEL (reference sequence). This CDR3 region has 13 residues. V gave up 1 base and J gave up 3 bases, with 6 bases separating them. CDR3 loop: CASSQALDTEAFF. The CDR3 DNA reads TGTGCCAGCAGCCAAGCTTTAGACACTGAAGCTTTCTTT.

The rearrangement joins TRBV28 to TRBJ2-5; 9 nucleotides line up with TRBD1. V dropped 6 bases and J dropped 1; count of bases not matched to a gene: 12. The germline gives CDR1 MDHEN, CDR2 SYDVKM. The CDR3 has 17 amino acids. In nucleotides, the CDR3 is TGTGCCAGCAGCCGACGGCGGACAGGGGCGACCCAAGAGACCCAGTACTTC. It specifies CASSRRRTGATQETQYF.

The chain's CDR3 is CASSGARRSNQPQHF. The CDR3 bases are TGTGCCAGTAGTGGTGCTAGGAGGAGCAATCAGCCCCAGCATTTT. The chain is built from TRBV19 and TRBJ1-5; no clear D gene. Germline CDR1 is LNHDA and CDR2 is SQIVND (reference sequence). V was cut by 5 bases and J by 1 base, with 12 bases left in between. The CDR3 extends over 15 amino acids.